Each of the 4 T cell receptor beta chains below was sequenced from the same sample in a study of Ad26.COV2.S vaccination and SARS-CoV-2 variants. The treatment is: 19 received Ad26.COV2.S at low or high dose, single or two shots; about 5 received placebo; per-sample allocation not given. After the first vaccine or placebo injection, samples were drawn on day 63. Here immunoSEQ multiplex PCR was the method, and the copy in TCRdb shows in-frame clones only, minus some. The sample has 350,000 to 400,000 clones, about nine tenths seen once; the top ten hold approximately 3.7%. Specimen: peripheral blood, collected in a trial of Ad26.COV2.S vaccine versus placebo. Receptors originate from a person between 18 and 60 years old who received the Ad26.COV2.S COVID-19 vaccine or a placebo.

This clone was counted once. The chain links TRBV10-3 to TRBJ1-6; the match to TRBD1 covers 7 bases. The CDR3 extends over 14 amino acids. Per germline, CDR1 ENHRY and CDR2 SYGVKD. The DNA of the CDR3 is TGTGCTACCCGGGGCGGGACAGATAATTCACCCCTCCACTTT. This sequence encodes CATRGGTDNSPLHF.

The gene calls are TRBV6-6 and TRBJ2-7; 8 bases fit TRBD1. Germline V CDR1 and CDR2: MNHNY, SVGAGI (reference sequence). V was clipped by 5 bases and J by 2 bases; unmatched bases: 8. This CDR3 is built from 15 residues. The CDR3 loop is CASSPGQGQPYEQYF. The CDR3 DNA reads TGTGCCAGCAGTCCCGGACAGGGCCAACCCTACGAGCAGTACTTC.

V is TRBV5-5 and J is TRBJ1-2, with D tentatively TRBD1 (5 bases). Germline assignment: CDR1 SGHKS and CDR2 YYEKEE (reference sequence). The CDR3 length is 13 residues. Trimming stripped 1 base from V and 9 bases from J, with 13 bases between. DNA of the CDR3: TGTGCCAGCAGCTTGATGGGGGGAGGACGCTACACCTTC. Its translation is CASSLMGGGRYTF. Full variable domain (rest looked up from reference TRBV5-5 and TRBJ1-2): DAGVTQSPTHLIKTRGQQVTLRCSPISGHKSVSWYQQVLGQGPQFIFQYYEKEERGRGNFPDRFSARQFPNYSSELNVNALLLGDSALYLCASSLMGGGRYTFGSGTRLTVV.

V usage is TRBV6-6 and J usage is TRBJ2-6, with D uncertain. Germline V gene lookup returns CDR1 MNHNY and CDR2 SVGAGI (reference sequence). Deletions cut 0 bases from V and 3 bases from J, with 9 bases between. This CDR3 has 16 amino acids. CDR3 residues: CASSYSKPFGANVLTF. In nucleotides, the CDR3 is TGTGCCAGCAGTTACTCGAAGCCATTTGGGGCCAACGTCCTGACTTTC.